This TCR beta chain stems from a study of neoadjuvant anti-PD-1 for oral cavity cancer (dated by TCRdb to about 2021). Turning to the overall study: Before curative-intent surgical resection, most patients were given three to four biweekly doses of nivolumab at 3 mg/kg. A fourth nivolumab dose was given around day 43 to patients without progression, and definitive surgical resection was performed in those patients on days 50-56. Responders were defined as patients with complete response, partial response or stable disease by RECIST 1.1; non-responders were defined as patients with progression. The parent correlative cohort had 12 to 13 patients and a response rate of 33%.

Sample time point, as interpreted from the label and publication: after neoadjuvant nivolumab, at surgical resection. None of the patients had received prior systemic or radiation treatment, and all were newly diagnosed with stage II-IVA oral cavity squamous cell carcinoma. The cohort consisted of patients with HPV-negative, locally advanced oral cavity squamous cell carcinoma. No culture maintenance or expansion was done, as the peripheral blood mononuclear cells went straight to analysis. The samples were drawn from a longitudinal correlative study tied to a single-arm phase II trial testing neoadjuvant nivolumab in oral cavity squamous cell carcinoma. Subject-matched pre- and post-treatment PBMCs and tumors from three responders and three non-responders underwent genomic DNA-based TCRbeta sequencing. Peripheral blood mononuclear cells were collected once before nivolumab treatment and again after treatment, at the time of surgery. Genomic DNA was isolated from PBMCs using the Maxwell RSC DNA from Cells kit.

On this clone itself: The clone's antigen remains unknown. Base qualities are not at hand, and no much larger clone is one base apart.

The investigation overall reported the following: After neoadjuvant nivolumab, non-responders showed significantly higher T cell clonality (Gini index) in PBMCs than responders did. A higher pretreatment blood Treg/Th17 ratio correlated with both higher pretreatment blood TCRbeta clonality and lower post-treatment tumor TCRbeta clonality. TCR analyses included only a few patients per response group, and the authors called for larger cohorts for validation.

For deep sequencing, each PBMC sample was run in six replicates, with libraries mostly built from approximately 0.45 ug of input genomic DNA. TCRbeta libraries were prepared with the immunoSEQ hsTCRbeta kit according to the manufacturer's instructions. Sequencing of the completed libraries took place using an Illumina NovaSeq 6000 S4 flow cell after they had been pooled to around 2.7 nM. Per the authors' processing: The immunoSEQ Analyzer handled quality control and preprocessing of the raw data. The analysis was restricted to productive rearrangements, with each unique CDR3 amino acid sequence defining a clonotype. Repertoire clonality was estimated as the Gini-Simpson index, which was calculated using the R package tcR. Student's t test was used to compare Gini indices, while Pearson correlation assessed associations with tumor size change. In TCRdb, the immuneACCESS table is reduced to in-frame sequences with V and J assigned. These tables do not hold every clone; where another copy was compared, an unresolved V gene accounts for under half, and the others remain unexplained. The D gene and trimming were derived from the DNA, and the V and J assignments and clone size from that table. This sample comprises approximately 7,800 clones, over 50% of them detected only once. About 3.5% of the sample rests with the top ten.

The sequence derives from a person aged 35-79 years with oral cavity squamous cell carcinoma. This sample comprised PBMCs, obtained after nivolumab (anti-PD-1) treatment.

CDR3 loop: CASSWIQAMVGTEAFF. The nucleotide sequence is given as TGTGCCAGCAGTTGGATACAGGCTATGGTTGGCACTGAAGCTTTCTTT. This chain joins TRBV28 to TRBJ1-1; tentative D gene TRBD1, with 5 bases matching. Between the V and J ends, shortened by 4 bases and 4 bases respectively, the junction contains 19 bases. The CDR3 spans 16 residues, from the cysteine through the phenylalanine. Here the CDR3 DNA is all that survives: 48 bases in frame from base 1. CDR1 MDHEN and CDR2 SYDVKM were looked up in the germline V gene.